This T cell receptor (beta chain) emerged from a study of monozygotic twins with inflammatory bowel disease. Study-wide points: IBD patients shared fewer clonotypes with other individuals than healthy twins, especially patients with disease activity signs.

As to this clonotype: The antigen is undetermined.

This CDR3 has 15 amino acids. The germline V gene has CDR1 SGHKS and CDR2 YYEKEE (reference sequence). TCRdb reanalyzed the 5' RACE reads, giving one entry per CDR3 protein sequence and no DNA. The repertoire table contains some 210,000 distinct CDR3 sequences. This chain links TRBV5-5 with TRBJ2-1; TCRdb designates TRBD1, a call that cannot be tested without DNA. The TCR originated in a human donor with ulcerative colitis or Crohn's disease, or a healthy co-twin of an affected twin (not recorded which). Sequencing used blood. CDR3 loop: CASSPRGVTYNEQFF.